These 21 T cell receptor beta chains were all obtained from the same sample, sequenced in a study of vaccination effects on CD4 cells after COVID-19. Assay used: immunoSEQ multiplex PCR; TCRdb lists only in-frame clones, some missing. This table holds around 15,000 clones, approximately 70% found once. Expansion with viral peptide pools was applied to antigen-specific CD4+ T cells by the ViraFEST assay prior to sequencing. Culture proceeded for more than nine days, and CD4+ T cells were then isolated. It was two doses of either the BNT162b2 or mRNA-1273 vaccine that participants received. Their target antigens are unknown. The source was CD4+ T cells from PBMCs cultured with HCoV-NL63 spike peptides, collected after COVID-19 vaccination. These receptors originate from a human donor who received a COVID-19 vaccine.

This chain joins TRBV15 and TRBJ2-1, with D perhaps TRBD1 (6 bases). Germline values: CDR1 LNHNV, CDR2 YYDKDF (reference sequence). The CDR3 spans 16 residues. Trimming took off 8 bases at V and 10 bases at J, with 27 bases between the two ends. This chain's CDR3 is CATHDTGFRGSREQFF. For the CDR3, the DNA is TGTGCCACCCATGACACAGGGTTCCGTGGCTCAAGGGAGCAGTTCTTC. The variable domain in full, completed from reference TRBV15 and TRBJ2-1, reads DAMVIQNPRYQVTQFGKPVTLSCSQTLNHNVMYWYQQKSSQAPKLLFHYYDKDFNNEADTPDNFQSRRPNTSFCFLDIRSPGLGDTAMYLCATHDTGFRGSREQFFGPGTRLTVL.

The rearrangement joins TRBV3-1 (or the pseudogene TRBV3-2) to TRBJ2-2; D is perhaps TRBD2 (6 bases). The V end lost 4 bases, the J end lost 5 bases, and 14 bases lay between the germline ends. This CDR3 region has 15 residues. In germline, CDR1 is LGHDT, CDR2 YNNKEL (reference sequence). The CDR3 nucleotides are TGTGCCAGCAGCCGTCGCGGGGCGGGAACCGGGGAGCTGTTTTTT. It encodes CASSRRGAGTGELFF.

This chain connects TRBV4-1 to TRBJ1-1; possible D gene TRBD1, 5 bases. V lost 1 base and J 1 base, leaving 7 bases between the germline ends. The CDR3 is made up of 14 amino acids. CDR1 and CDR2 from the germline V gene are MGHRA and YSYEKL. CDR3 sequence: CASSQVGQNTEAFF. In nucleotides, the CDR3 is TGCGCCAGCAGCCAAGTAGGACAGAACACTGAAGCTTTCTTT.

The J gene is TRBJ2-1, the V gene TRBV11-3; TRBD1 aligns across 8 bases. V lost 5 bases, J lost 4 bases, and 13 bases stayed unmatched. The CDR3 extends over 17 amino acids. Germline CDR1 is SGHNT and CDR2 is YENEEA. The CDR3 loop is CASSDNRWTGPYNEQFF. The CDR3 DNA is TGTGCCAGCAGCGACAACCGTTGGACAGGGCCATACAATGAGCAGTTCTTC.

A single count supports this clone. CDR3 in amino acids: CASSPGRGNTGFDTQYF. The CDR3, as DNA: TGTGCCAGCAGCCCTGGGCGGGGTAACACGGGGTTCGATACGCAGTATTTT. The J gene is TRBJ2-3, the V gene TRBV5-4, with D tentatively TRBD2 (6 bases). V lost 4 bases and J 6 bases, leaving 24 bases between the germline ends. CDR3 size: 17 residues. The V gene's germline CDR1 is SGHNT and CDR2 YYREEE (reference sequence).

CDR3 nucleotide sequence: TGTGCCAGCAGCTTAGCGCTGGGGGGCGCGCGGGAAAAACTGTTTTTT. Translating gives CASSLALGGAREKLFF. This chain links TRBV7-9 with TRBJ1-4; tentatively, D is TRBD1 (6 bases). Trimming took off 0 bases at V and 8 bases at J, with 16 bases between the two ends. This CDR3 comprises 16 residues. CDR1 and CDR2 (germline): SEHNR, FQNEAQ (reference sequence).

The DNA for the CDR3 is TGTGCCAGCAGCCAGGCCCGGACTAGCGGGGGGGCCGGTGAGCAGTTCTTC. Amino acids: CASSQARTSGGAGEQFF. The rearrangement links TRBV3-1 (or the pseudogene TRBV3-2) to TRBJ2-1; 15 nucleotides align to TRBD2. CDR1 is LGHDT, CDR2 YNNKEL, per germline (reference sequence). There are 17 residues in the CDR3. V was pared by 3 bases and J by 9 bases, with 9 bases of the junction left unmatched.

The chain carries TRBV5-1 and TRBJ2-7; D is unresolved. The V end lost 0 bases, the J end lost 3 bases, and 13 bases lay between the germline ends. Germline lookup yields CDR1 SGHRS and CDR2 YFSETQ. The CDR3 is 15 amino acids. This CDR3 reads CASSLGTDHIYEQYF. CDR3 sequence (DNA): TGCGCCAGCAGCTTGGGTACAGACCATATCTACGAGCAGTACTTC.

This sequence joins TRBV9 and TRBJ1-1; D is uncertain. Germline loops: CDR1 SGDLS, CDR2 YYNGEE. The germline V and J ends were trimmed by 0 bases and 0 bases, with 12 bases remaining between them. This CDR3 is built from 16 residues. Here the CDR3 reads CASSVGLKIMNTEAFF. The CDR3 coding sequence is TGTGCCAGCAGCGTAGGCTTGAAGATCATGAACACTGAAGCTTTCTTT.

In its sample, this clone was seen a few times. The chain couples TRBV11-2 to TRBJ2-2; D possibly corresponds to TRBD1 (5 bases). The germline V gene has CDR1 SGHAT and CDR2 FQNNGV. The V and J ends lost 2 bases and 0 bases respectively, with 10 bases between them. There are 16 residues in the CDR3. CDR3 sequence (DNA): TGTGCCAGCAGCTTAAGGGGTTTCGCGAACACCGGGGAGCTGTTTTTT. Residues: CASSLRGFANTGELFF.

J is TRBJ1-1 and V is TRBV4-2, with TRBD1 identical over 8 bases. Germline loops: CDR1 LGHNA, CDR2 YNFKEQ. With 1 base clipped from V and 1 base from J, the junction kept 2 bases outside the gene matches. The CDR3 is made up of 15 amino acids. CDR3 in DNA: TGTGCCAGCAGCCAAGCCGGGACAGGGAACACTGAAGCTTTCTTT. This translates into CASSQAGTGNTEAFF.

This CDR3 reads CASSPPGKGSGEQYF. The CDR3, as DNA: TGTGCCAGCAGCCCCCCTGGGAAAGGCTCGGGTGAGCAGTACTTC. The chain links TRBV7-2 to TRBJ2-7, with D unresolved. Trimming shortened V by 5 bases and J by 7 bases, and 21 bases separated the two germline ends. CDR1 SGHTA and CDR2 FQGNSA come from the germline V gene. The CDR3 totals 15 residues.

The CDR3 sequence: CASSRGQGETQYF. The CDR3 DNA sequence: TGTGCCAGCAGCCGGGGACAGGGCGAGACCCAGTACTTC. The chain links TRBV7-3 to TRBJ2-5, with TRBD1 matching 9 bases. This CDR3 has 13 residues. V dropped 5 bases and J dropped 5; count of bases not matched to a gene: 3. Germline V gene sequence: CDR1 SGHTA, CDR2 FQGTGA.

The chain recombines TRBV28 with TRBJ1-2, with D hard to call. Germline CDR1 MDHEN, CDR2 SYDVKM. The CDR3 runs 13 residues. V lost 2 bases and J lost 2, with 6 bases in between. CDR3 in amino acids: CASSLSENYGYTF. DNA of the CDR3: TGTGCCAGCAGTTTAAGTGAAAACTATGGCTACACCTTC.

V usage is TRBV6-5 and J usage is TRBJ1-1; D possibly corresponds to TRBD1 (5 bases). CDR1 is MNHEY, CDR2 SVGAGI, per germline. The V and J ends lost 6 bases and 5 bases respectively, with 13 bases between them. The CDR3 spans 13 residues. CDR3: CASRRGLGTEAFF. The CDR3 region has the DNA TGTGCCAGCAGGAGGGGATTAGGGACTGAAGCTTTCTTT.

The chain has TRBV5-1 and TRBJ1-1; no clear D. Per the germline V gene, CDR1 is SGHRS and CDR2 is YFSETQ. CDR3 length: 15 amino acids. V lost 0 bases and J 0 bases, leaving 9 bases between the germline ends. The CDR3 is CASSLVPGVNTEAFF. In nucleotides, the CDR3 is TGCGCCAGCAGCTTGGTGCCGGGTGTGAACACTGAAGCTTTCTTT.

This chain uses TRBV4-3 with TRBJ2-7, with D uncertain. Germline-derived CDR1 and CDR2 are LGHNA and YSLEER. Trimming pared 1 base from V and 3 bases from J, leaving 13 bases between. The CDR3 contains 15 residues. DNA for the CDR3: TGCGCCAGCAGCCAAGGTTCTCAGGATAACTACGAGCAGTACTTC. Its protein product is CASSQGSQDNYEQYF.

The chain uses TRBV5-6 and TRBJ1-2, with a possible D match to TRBD1 (5 bases). CDR3 length: 14 amino acids. Trimming removed 4 bases at V and 8 bases at J, with 18 bases between. Germline CDR1 reads SGHDT; CDR2 reads YYEEEE. The CDR3 region is CASSPPQGRHGYTF. The DNA of the CDR3 is TGTGCCAGCAGCCCGCCCCAGGGAAGGCACGGCTACACCTTC.

This rearrangement joins TRBV5-1 to TRBJ2-1; a weak D match, TRBD2 (6 bases). Germline-derived CDR1 and CDR2 are SGHRS and YFSETQ. V was clipped by 0 bases and J by 12 bases, with 7 bases between them. This CDR3 has 11 amino acids. CDR3 sequence (DNA): TGCGCCAGCAGCTTGGGGCGGGGGCAGTTCTTC. This sequence encodes CASSLGRGQFF.

This clone turned up a few times. The V and J genes are TRBV19 and TRBJ1-5, with 9 bases matching TRBD1. With 4 bases clipped from V and 2 bases from J, the junction kept 3 bases outside the gene matches. CDR3 length: 15 amino acids. The germline CDR1 and CDR2 sequences are LNHDA and SQIVND (reference sequence). CDR3 sequence reads: CASSTDRGGNQPQHF. The CDR3 DNA is TGTGCCAGTAGTACCGACAGGGGGGGCAATCAGCCCCAGCATTTT.

This clone was observed a few times. This chain connects TRBV25-1 to TRBJ1-6; no reliable D call. The germline CDR1 and CDR2 sequences are MGHDK and SYGVNS. V was clipped by 4 bases and J by 8 bases, with 9 bases between them. The CDR3 contains 13 residues. The CDR3 spells CASSGLTDSPLHF. DNA of the CDR3: TGTGCCAGCAGTGGGCTTACAGATTCACCCCTCCACTTT.